Listed here are 7 T cell receptor beta chains from one sample, sequenced in a study of shared clonotypes between healthy human individuals. The assay was immunoSEQ multiplex PCR, and TCRdb's table has in-frame clones only and misses some. The sample includes approximately 1,000,000 clones, around three quarters of them seen just once. Source material: memory CD4+ T cells from PBMCs. Described subset: CD45RA-negative fraction. The receptors come from a man younger than 30 in good health. Some clones in this sample may be carry-over from other donors' samples.

As DNA, the CDR3 is TGTGCCTCCACGCGATCTAGCGGGGAGAGAGAGCAGTACTTC. It encodes CASTRSSGEREQYF. This chain uses TRBV5-4 with TRBJ2-7; 9 positions agree with TRBD2. V trimming: 10 bases; J trimming: 7 bases; junction bases outside the gene matches: 15. This CDR3 is 14 amino acids long. Per the germline V gene, CDR1 is SGHNT and CDR2 is YYREEE (reference sequence).

The CDR3: CASRDSGVYNEQFF. CDR3 coding DNA: TGCGCCAGCAGAGACAGCGGGGTTTACAATGAGCAGTTCTTC. The chain couples TRBV5-1 to TRBJ2-1; 7 bases align to TRBD2. Per germline, CDR1 SGHRS and CDR2 YFSETQ. With 5 bases clipped from V and 4 bases from J, the junction kept 6 bases outside the gene matches. The CDR3 is 14 residues long. Drawing the rest from reference TRBV5-1 and TRBJ2-1, the complete variable domain is KAGVTQTPRYLIKTRGQQVTLSCSPISGHRSVSWYQQTPGQGLQFLFEYFSETQRNKGNFPGRFSGRQFSNSRSEMNVSTLELGDSALYLCASRDSGVYNEQFFGPGTRLTVL.

The rearrangement joins TRBV9 to TRBJ2-2; D is undetermined. Trimming removed 3 bases at V and 0 bases at J, with 9 bases between. The CDR3 covers 15 residues. CDR1 and CDR2 from the germline V gene are SGDLS and YYNGEE. CDR3 sequence: CASSAFGANTGELFF. The CDR3 bases are TGTGCCAGCAGCGCTTTCGGCGCGAACACCGGGGAGCTGTTTTTT.

The V gene is TRBV4-2, the J gene TRBJ1-1; D not certain. The CDR3 has 15 amino acids. Germline V gives CDR1 LGHNA, CDR2 YNFKEQ. The V end was cut by 4 bases, the J end by 0 bases, with 12 bases between. For the CDR3, the DNA is TGTGCCAGCAGCCCGAGGGCGAGTCTGAACACTGAAGCTTTCTTT. This gives the protein CASSPRASLNTEAFF.

The chain uses TRBV10-3 and TRBJ1-4, with D unresolved. The ends were cut back, 6 bases at V and 3 bases at J, with 11 bases in the middle. This CDR3 is built from 14 residues. Germline V gives CDR1 ENHRY, CDR2 SYGVKD. CDR3 in amino acids: CAISAPQPNEKLFF. Written as DNA, the CDR3 is TGTGCCATCAGCGCCCCACAACCTAATGAAAAACTGTTTTTT.

The V and J genes are TRBV2 and TRBJ1-5; D is perhaps TRBD1 (5 bases). Trimming shortened V by 6 bases and J by 3 bases, and 12 bases separated the two germline ends. CDR1 is SNHLY and CDR2 is FYNNEI in the germline V gene. The CDR3 has 14 amino acids. CDR3 loop: CASSVDKNNQPQHF. CDR3 DNA: TGTGCCAGCAGCGTGGACAAGAACAATCAGCCCCAGCATTTT.

The chain uses TRBV5-1 and TRBJ2-3; a possible D gene is TRBD2 (6 bases). CDR1 is SGHRS and CDR2 is YFSETQ in the germline V gene. The length of the CDR3 is 15 residues. V shed 0 bases and J shed 2 bases, with 10 bases lying between them. The CDR3 nucleotides are TGCGCCAGCAGCTTGGGGAGGGCTAACACAGATACGCAGTATTTT. Encoded protein: CASSLGRANTDTQYF.